These 9 T cell receptor beta chains came from one sample sequenced in a study of CD8 T cells in Susac syndrome. RNA amounts of roughly 0.45 to 1 ug underwent reverse transcription with random hexamers. TCRdb re-called the immunoSEQ multiplex PCR reads through MiXCR, storing one row per CDR3 protein. In the table there are just over 300,000 distinct CDR3 sequences, around 92% of which are singletons. Sequencing was carried out using CD4+ T cells from PBMCs. All receptors come from a human donor with multiple sclerosis.

V and J are TRBV7-9 and TRBJ2-3, with D possibly TRBD2 on 6 matching bases. Germline CDR1 and CDR2: SEHNR and FQNEAQ (reference sequence). Trimming removed 3 bases at V and 2 bases at J, with 9 bases between. The CDR3 has 14 amino acids. The CDR3 is CASSFGRDTDTQYF. In DNA, the CDR3 is TGTGCCAGCAGCTTCGGGCGGGACACAGATACGCAGTATTTT.

The gene calls are TRBV7-9 and TRBJ1-4, with D possibly being TRBD1 (6 bases). The ends were cut back, 4 bases at V and 0 bases at J, with 9 bases in the middle. CDR3 length: 15 residues. CDR1 and CDR2 from the germline V gene are SEHNR and FQNEAQ (reference sequence). CDR3 in DNA: TGTGCCAGCAGCTACGGGACAACAACTAATGAAAAACTGTTTTTT. This codes for CASSYGTTTNEKLFF.

The rearrangement joins TRBV6-5 to TRBJ1-1; 9 nucleotides agree with TRBD1. Germline assignment: CDR1 MNHEY and CDR2 SVGAGI. J lost 3 bases, V lost 5 bases, and 7 bases had no gene match. CDR3 length: 15 residues. The CDR3 is CASSARDREDTEAFF. CDR3 DNA: TGTGCCAGCAGTGCCCGGGACAGGGAGGACACTGAAGCTTTCTTT.

This clonotype has just one count. The V and J genes are TRBV30 and TRBJ2-5; a possible D gene is TRBD2 (6 bases). Germline V lookup: CDR1 GTSNPN, CDR2 SVGIG (reference sequence). The CDR3 is 14 residues long. V was trimmed by 4 bases and J by 4 bases, leaving 16 bases between them. The CDR3, as DNA: TGTGCCTGGAAGGGCGCATGGGGAGGAGAGACCCAGTACTTC. It specifies CAWKGAWGGETQYF.

J is TRBJ1-1 and V is TRBV5-1; D is unresolved. The CDR3 totals 14 residues. Germline loops: CDR1 SGHRS, CDR2 YFSETQ. The V and J ends lost 5 bases and 3 bases respectively, with 14 bases between them. The CDR3 DNA reads TGCGCCAGCAGAACGGACGGGTTCGACACTGAAGCTTTCTTT. Its translation: CASRTDGFDTEAFF.

This chain connects TRBV10-3 to TRBJ2-3; the match to TRBD2 covers 7 bases. J was trimmed by 8 bases and V by 11 bases; bases with no gene match: 13. Per the germline V gene, CDR1 is ENHRY and CDR2 is SYGVKD. The CDR3 sequence is 13 residues long. The CDR3 is CASSSGSGGTQYF. CDR3 DNA sequence: TGTGCCTCCTCCTCGGGGTCGGGGGGTACGCAGTATTTT.

J is TRBJ2-2 and V is TRBV5-6; D remains unclear. Between the trimmed V and J ends, which lost 4 bases and 3 bases, there was a span of 7 bases. CDR1 is SGHDT, CDR2 YYEEEE, per germline. This CDR3 comprises 13 residues. This CDR3 reads CASSPDYTGELFF. CDR3 bases: TGTGCCAGCAGCCCAGACTACACCGGGGAGCTGTTTTTT. The entire variable domain, with the rest obtained from reference TRBV5-6 and TRBJ2-2, is as follows: DAGVTQSPTHLIKTRGQQVTLRCSPKSGHDTVSWYQQALGQGPQFIFQYYEEEERQRGNFPDRFSGHQFPNYSSELNVNALLLGDSALYLCASSPDYTGELFFGEGSRLTVL.

This rearrangement joins TRBV20-1 to TRBJ2-7; the match to TRBD2 covers 10 bases. Germline trimming cut 3 bases from V and 9 bases from J; bases unmatched to any gene: 11. This CDR3 contains 14 residues. The germline CDR1 and CDR2 sequences are DFQATT and SNEGSKA (reference sequence). This CDR3 reads CSASPSQSSGRQYF. Written as DNA, the CDR3 is TGCAGTGCTAGTCCCTCGCAGTCTAGCGGGAGGCAGTACTTC.

This chain connects TRBV6-5 to TRBJ1-1; possibly TRBD1 for D (5 bases). With 7 bases removed from V and 0 bases from J, the gap between germline ends came to 15 bases. The CDR3 is 15 residues long. Germline values: CDR1 MNHEY, CDR2 SVGAGI. CDR3 sequence: CASNRPGALNTEAFF. The CDR3 DNA sequence: TGTGCCAGCAATAGGCCCGGGGCCCTGAACACTGAAGCTTTCTTT.